These T cell receptor beta chains were read from a single sample in a study of T cells in pancreatic ductal adenocarcinoma. The protocol was immunoSEQ multiplex PCR, while the TCRdb copy is restricted to in-frame clones and leaves out a portion. This table holds approximately 13,000 clones, about nine tenths found once. Specimen: PBMCs. Source of these receptors: a human donor with pancreatic ductal adenocarcinoma. Both conserved end residues are part of each CDR3. D genes are given only for firm matches. Only some rows state a clone size, as once, few, many or a class for expanded clones.

j_call	d_call	clone_size	v_call	cdr3_aa	cdr3_nt
TRBJ2-1	TRBD2	NA	TRBV27	CASKGLAGNNEQFF	TGTGCCAGCAAGGGACTAGCGGGGAACAATGAGCAGTTCTTC
TRBJ1-3	NA	NA	TRBV19	CASSITSSGNTIYF	TGTGCCAGTAGTATAACCAGCTCTGGAAACACCATATATTTT
TRBJ2-2	TRBD2	few	TRBV18	CASSPLRLAGNTGELFF	TGTGCCAGCTCACCACTTAGGCTAGCGGGAAACACCGGGGAGCTGTTTTTT
TRBJ2-3	NA	NA	TRBV7-9	CASSPRQAGDTQYF	TGTGCCAGCAGCCCCAGACAGGCGGGAGATACGCAGTATTTT
TRBJ2-3	NA	NA	TRBV28	CASSLKGGTDTQYF	TGTGCCAGCAGTCTGAAGGGAGGCACAGATACGCAGTATTTT
TRBJ2-4	NA	NA	TRBV11-2	CASSRAGVNIQYF	TGTGCCAGCAGCCGCGCAGGGGTAAACATTCAGTACTTC
TRBJ2-3	TRBD2	few	TRBV5-6	CASSLRLAGRPSTDTQYF	TGTGCCAGCAGCTTGCGGCTAGCGGGGCGACCTAGCACAGATACGCAGTATTTT
TRBJ1-5	NA	few	TRBV7-2	CASSLDWGFNQPQHF	TGTGCCAGCAGCTTAGATTGGGGGTTCAATCAGCCCCAGCATTTT
TRBJ2-7	TRBD2	NA	TRBV7-6	CASSPRSGAYEQYF	TGTGCCAGCAGCCCCCGCAGCGGGGCTTACGAGCAGTACTTC
TRBJ2-5	NA	once	TRBV11-2	CASSGPPASATQYF	TGTGCCAGCAGCGGACCCCCGGCCTCGGCGACCCAGTACTTC
TRBJ2-5	TRBD2	few	TRBV29-1	CSVPPRLADPNRETQYF	TGCAGCGTTCCCCCAAGACTAGCGGATCCTAACCGAGAGACCCAGTACTTC
TRBJ1-4	NA	NA	TRBV28	CASSSYSRREKLFF	TGTGCCAGCAGTTCCTATTCCAGGAGAGAAAAACTGTTTTTT
TRBJ2-3	TRBD2	once	TRBV5-1	CASSLLAVPGSGEKDTQYF	TGCGCCAGCAGCCTTCTGGCTGTGCCTGGTAGCGGGGAAAAGGATACGCAGTATTTT